The entry below describes one T cell receptor beta chain. Its antigen is unknown. Following RNA extraction, reverse transcription yielded cDNA that acted as the sequencing template. Profiling relied on immunoSEQ multiplex PCR, and the TCRdb table lists in-frame clones only, not all of them. The sample lists 90,000 to 100,000 clones; 60% to 75% were seen once. This sample was taken from a study of CD8+ T cells in alopecia areata. Notes on the study in general: Across lesional scalp, and particularly alopecia totalis/universalis, clonality surpassed that of normal scalp.

Germline V gene data show CDR1 as SGHRS and CDR2 as YFSETQ. The CDR3 consists of 15 residues. Trimming at V came to 4 bases and at J to 3 bases, leaving 8 bases not matched to a gene. The treatment: oral pan-JAK inhibitor, 5-10 mg twice daily. This chain joins TRBV5-1 and TRBJ2-7; TRBD1 matches at 9 bases. The sequences come from CD8+ T cells sorted from blood, collected at week 4, from a patient treated with tofacitinib. The receptor was isolated from a human donor with alopecia areata. In DNA form, the CDR3 reads TGCGCCAGCAGCCCGGCCAGGACAGGGGACTACGAGCAGTACTTC. This translates into CASSPARTGDYEQYF.